The 5 T cell receptor beta chains listed next were all sequenced from one sample in a study of shared clonotypes between healthy human individuals. TCRdb's table, derived via immunoSEQ multiplex PCR, lists solely in-frame clones and lacks some. The data hold about 490,000 clones, with 76% observed a single time. The sample comprised PBMCs. The receptors stem from a woman between 35 and 50 years old in good health. Some clones in this sample may be carry-over from other donors' samples.

Regarding this clone: A much larger clonotype is one base distant, so this may be a read error. Distinct nucleotide sequences in the sample also encode this CDR3. The chain recombines TRBV7-9 with TRBJ2-3; D call uncertain. Trimming removed 1 base at V and 1 base at J, with 3 bases between. The length of the CDR3 is 13 residues. Germline CDR1 SEHNR, CDR2 FQNEAQ (reference sequence). CDR3 DNA: TGTGCCAGCAGCTTAGGGGGCACAGATACGCAGTATTTT. Protein product: CASSLGGTDTQYF. The full variable domain, with the rest looked up from reference TRBV7-9 and TRBJ2-3, is DTGVSQNPRHKITKRGQNVTFRCDPISEHNRLYWYRQTLGQGPEFLTYFQNEAQLEKSRLLSDRFSAERPKGSFSTLEIQRTEQGDSAMYLCASSLGGTDTQYFGPGTRLTVL.

V is TRBV9 and J is TRBJ2-7; 13 nucleotides agree with TRBD2. V lost 4 bases to trimming and J lost 7 bases; unmatched junction nucleotides: 8. This CDR3 is built from 15 residues. Germline-derived CDR1 and CDR2 are SGDLS and YYNGEE. The CDR3 DNA reads TGTGCCAGCAGCCCCCGACTAGCGGGAGGTGGGGAGCAGTACTTC. This encodes CASSPRLAGGGEQYF. The full variable domain, in which reference TRBV9 and TRBJ2-7 provide the parts outside the CDR3, is DSGVTQTPKHLITATGQRVTLRCSPRSGDLSVYWYQQSLDQGLQFLIQYYNGEERAKGNILERFSAQQFPDLHSELNLSSLELGDSALYFCASSPRLAGGGEQYFGPGTRLTVT.

This chain uses TRBV4-1 with TRBJ2-7, with 10 bases matching TRBD2. The CDR3 runs to 19 residues. Per germline, CDR1 MGHRA and CDR2 YSYEKL. The V segment lost 4 bases and the J segment 2 bases; nucleotides outside the gene matches: 17. In DNA form, the CDR3 reads TGCGCCAGCAGCCTCCTTCGGGGTGTTAGCGGGGGGAGAACCTACGAGCAGTACTTC. This gives the protein CASSLLRGVSGGRTYEQYF.

The chain links TRBV11-2 to TRBJ2-3, with 14 bases fitting TRBD2. J lost 5 bases, V lost 5 bases, and 3 bases had no gene match. CDR3 length equals 15 residues. Germline CDR1 reads SGHAT; CDR2 reads FQNNGV. In nucleotides, the CDR3 is TGTGCCAGCAGCCGACTAGCGGGAGGGATAGATACGCAGTATTTT. It yields the protein CASSRLAGGIDTQYF.

This sequence joins TRBV5-4 and TRBJ2-3; 10 nucleotides align to TRBD2. Trimming removed 4 bases from V and 6 bases from J; junction bases left unmatched: 8. Germline assignment: CDR1 SGHNT and CDR2 YYREEE (reference sequence). The CDR3 is 15 amino acids. The CDR3 sequence: CASSAPSSGGDTQYF. CDR3 nucleotides: TGTGCCAGCAGCGCCCCGAGTAGCGGGGGGGATACGCAGTATTTT.